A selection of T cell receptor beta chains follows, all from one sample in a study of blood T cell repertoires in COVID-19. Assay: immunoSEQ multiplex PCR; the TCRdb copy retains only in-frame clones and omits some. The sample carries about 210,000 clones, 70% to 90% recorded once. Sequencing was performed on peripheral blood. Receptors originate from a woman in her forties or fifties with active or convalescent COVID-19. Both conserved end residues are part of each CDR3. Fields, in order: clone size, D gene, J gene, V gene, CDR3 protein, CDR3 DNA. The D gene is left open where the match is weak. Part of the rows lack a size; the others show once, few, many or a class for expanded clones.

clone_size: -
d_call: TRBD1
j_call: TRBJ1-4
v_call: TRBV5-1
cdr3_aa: CASSWDGQGAEKLFF
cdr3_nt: TGCGCCAGCAGCTGGGACGGACAGGGGGCTGAAAAACTGTTTTTT

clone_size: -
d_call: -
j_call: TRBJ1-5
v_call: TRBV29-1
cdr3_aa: CSVADRANQPQHF
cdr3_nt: TGCAGCGTGGCGGACAGAGCAAATCAGCCCCAGCATTTT

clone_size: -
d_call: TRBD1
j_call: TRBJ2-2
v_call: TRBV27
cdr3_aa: CASSSTQGAGELFF
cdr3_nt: TGTGCCAGCAGTTCAACCCAGGGGGCAGGGGAGCTGTTTTTT

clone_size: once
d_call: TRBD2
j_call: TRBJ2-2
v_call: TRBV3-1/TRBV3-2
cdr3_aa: CASSQRGLAATLAGELFF
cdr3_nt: TGTGCCAGCAGCCAACGTGGACTAGCAGCCACGTTAGCCGGGGAGCTGTTTTTT

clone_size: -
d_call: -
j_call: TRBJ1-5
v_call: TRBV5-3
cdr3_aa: CARSPWGRQPQHF
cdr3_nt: TGTGCCAGAAGCCCATGGGGGCGGCAGCCCCAGCATTTT

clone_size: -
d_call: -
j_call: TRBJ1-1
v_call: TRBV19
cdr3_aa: CASSKDSFGMNTEAFF
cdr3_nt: TGTGCCAGTAGCAAGGACAGTTTCGGGATGAACACTGAAGCTTTCTTT

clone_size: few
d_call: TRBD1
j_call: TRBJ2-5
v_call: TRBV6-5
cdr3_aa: CAIGTGGQETQYF
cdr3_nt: TGTGCCATCGGGACAGGCGGACAGGAGACCCAGTACTTC

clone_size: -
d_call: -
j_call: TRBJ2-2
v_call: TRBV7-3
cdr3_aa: CASSLTPGAGELFF
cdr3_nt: TGTGCCAGCAGCTTAACTCCAGGGGCCGGGGAGCTGTTTTTT

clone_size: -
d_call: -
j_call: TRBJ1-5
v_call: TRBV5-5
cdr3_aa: CASSLSAGGSGQPQHF
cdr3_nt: TGTGCCAGCAGCTTGTCAGCGGGGGGCTCCGGTCAGCCCCAGCATTTT

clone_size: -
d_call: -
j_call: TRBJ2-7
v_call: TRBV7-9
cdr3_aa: CASSPVRAGNYEQYF
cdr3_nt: TGTGCCAGCAGCCCCGTTAGGGCAGGGAACTACGAGCAGTACTTC

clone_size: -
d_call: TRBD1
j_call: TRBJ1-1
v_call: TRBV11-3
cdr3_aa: CASSSTGGRSEAFF
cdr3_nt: TGTGCCAGCAGCTCCACAGGGGGGAGATCTGAAGCTTTCTTT

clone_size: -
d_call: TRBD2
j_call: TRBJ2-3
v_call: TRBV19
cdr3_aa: CASSIYASGRAKVDTQYF
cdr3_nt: TGTGCCAGTAGTATTTACGCTAGCGGGAGGGCCAAGGTAGATACGCAGTATTTT

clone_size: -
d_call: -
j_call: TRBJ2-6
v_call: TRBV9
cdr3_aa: CASTRQSAGANVLTF
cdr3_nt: TGTGCCAGCACCCGACAGTCTGCTGGGGCCAACGTCCTGACTTTC

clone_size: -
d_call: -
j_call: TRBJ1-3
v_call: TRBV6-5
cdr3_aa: CASSYEAAGNTIYF
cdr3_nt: TGTGCCAGCAGTTACGAGGCAGCCGGAAACACCATATATTTT

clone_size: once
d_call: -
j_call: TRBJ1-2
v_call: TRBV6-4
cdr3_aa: CASSPTGDYGYTF
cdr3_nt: TGTGCCAGCAGTCCCACCGGAGATTATGGCTACACCTTC

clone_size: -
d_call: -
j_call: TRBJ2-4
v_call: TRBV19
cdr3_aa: CASSSGGKNIQYF
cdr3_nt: TGTGCCAGTAGTTCGGGTGGCAAAAACATTCAGTACTTC

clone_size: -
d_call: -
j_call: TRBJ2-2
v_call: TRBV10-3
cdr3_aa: CAINLGVGGPGTGELFF
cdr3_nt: TGTGCCATCAATTTAGGGGTCGGAGGGCCGGGCACCGGGGAGCTGTTTTTT

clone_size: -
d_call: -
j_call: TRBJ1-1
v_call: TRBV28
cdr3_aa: CASSLPGYTEAFF
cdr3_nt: TGTGCCAGCAGTTTACCGGGGTACACTGAAGCTTTCTTT

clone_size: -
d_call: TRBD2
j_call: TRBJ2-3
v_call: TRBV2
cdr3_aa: CASRSPFGHTPLSGSKTDTQYF
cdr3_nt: TGTGCCAGCCGATCCCCCTTTGGTCACACACCACTTAGCGGGAGCAAGACAGATACGCAGTATTTT

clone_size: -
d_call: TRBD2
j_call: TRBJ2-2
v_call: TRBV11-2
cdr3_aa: CASSSRSGENTGELFF
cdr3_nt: TGTGCCAGCAGCTCCCGGAGCGGGGAGAACACCGGGGAGCTGTTTTTT

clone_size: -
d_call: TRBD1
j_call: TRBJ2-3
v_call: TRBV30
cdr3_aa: CAWSDGQGARDTQYF
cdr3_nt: TGTGCCTGGAGTGACGGACAGGGGGCGCGGGATACGCAGTATTTT

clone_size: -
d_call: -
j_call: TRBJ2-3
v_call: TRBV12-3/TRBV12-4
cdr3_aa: CASRSNTDTQYF
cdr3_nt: TGTGCCAGCCGGTCGAACACAGATACGCAGTATTTT

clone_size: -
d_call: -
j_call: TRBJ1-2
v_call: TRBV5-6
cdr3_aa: CASSLMAEPYGYTF
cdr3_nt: TGTGCCAGCAGCTTGATGGCAGAACCCTATGGCTACACCTTC

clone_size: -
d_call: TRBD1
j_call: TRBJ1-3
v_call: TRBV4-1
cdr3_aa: CASSQVQGATGNTIYF
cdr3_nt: TGCGCCAGCAGCCAAGTCCAGGGGGCCACTGGAAACACCATATATTTT

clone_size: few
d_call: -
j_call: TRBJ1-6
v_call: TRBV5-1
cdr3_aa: CASSPEQGNSPLHF
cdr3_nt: TGCGCCAGCAGCCCAGAACAGGGAAACTCACCCCTCCACTTT

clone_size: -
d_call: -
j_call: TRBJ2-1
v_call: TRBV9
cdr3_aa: CASSVGDSFNEQFF
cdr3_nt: TGTGCCAGCAGCGTAGGGGACTCCTTTAATGAGCAGTTCTTC

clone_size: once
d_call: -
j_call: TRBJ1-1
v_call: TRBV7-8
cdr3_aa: CASSAEGVPWPEAFF
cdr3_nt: TGTGCCAGCAGCGCCGAGGGAGTCCCTTGGCCTGAAGCTTTCTTT

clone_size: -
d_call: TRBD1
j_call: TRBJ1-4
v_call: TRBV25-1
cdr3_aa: CASSARGAMVEKLFF
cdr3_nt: TGTGCCAGCAGTGCCAGGGGGGCGATGGTTGAAAAACTGTTTTTT

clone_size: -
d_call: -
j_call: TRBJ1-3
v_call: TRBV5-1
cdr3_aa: CASSLERSNSGNTIYF
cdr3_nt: TGCGCCAGCAGCTTGGAGCGGAGCAACTCTGGAAACACCATATATTTT

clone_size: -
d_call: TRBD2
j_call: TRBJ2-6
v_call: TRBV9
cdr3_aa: CASSARLAGRSGANVLTF
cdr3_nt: TGTGCCAGCAGCGCAAGACTAGCGGGACGCTCTGGGGCCAACGTCCTGACTTTC

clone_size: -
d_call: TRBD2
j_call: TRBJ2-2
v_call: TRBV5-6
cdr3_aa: CASSLAASGRKNTGELFF
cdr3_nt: TGTGCCAGCAGCTTGGCCGCTAGCGGGAGGAAGAACACCGGGGAGCTGTTTTTT

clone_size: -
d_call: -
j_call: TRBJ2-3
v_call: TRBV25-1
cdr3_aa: CASSGGLAQYF
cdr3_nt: TGTGCCAGCAGTGGGGGGCTTGCGCAGTATTTT

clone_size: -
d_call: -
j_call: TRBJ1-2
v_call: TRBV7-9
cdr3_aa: CASSLHFRVKDGYTF
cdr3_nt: TGTGCCAGCAGCTTACATTTCAGGGTTAAAGATGGCTACACCTTC

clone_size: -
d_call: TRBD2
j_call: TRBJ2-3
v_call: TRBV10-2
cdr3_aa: CASRLAGLSSSTDTQYF
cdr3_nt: TGCGCCAGCAGACTAGCGGGGCTTTCCTCTAGCACAGATACGCAGTATTTT

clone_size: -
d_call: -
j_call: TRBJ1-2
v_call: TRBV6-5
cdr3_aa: CASSPGVLGYGYTF
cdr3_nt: TGTGCCAGCAGTCCAGGGGTCCTGGGCTATGGCTACACCTTC

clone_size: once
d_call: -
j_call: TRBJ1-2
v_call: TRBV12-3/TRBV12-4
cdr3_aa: CASSLTENYGYTF
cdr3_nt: TGTGCCAGCAGCCTGACGGAGAACTATGGCTACACCTTC

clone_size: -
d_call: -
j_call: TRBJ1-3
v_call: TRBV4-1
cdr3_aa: CASSQEQRGSGNTIYF
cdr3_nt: TGCGCCAGCAGCCAGGAACAAAGGGGCTCTGGAAACACCATATATTTT

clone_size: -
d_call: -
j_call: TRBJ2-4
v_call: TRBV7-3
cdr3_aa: CASSLKWSGGTKNIQYF
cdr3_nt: TGTGCCAGCAGCTTAAAGTGGAGCGGCGGAACCAAAAACATTCAGTACTTC

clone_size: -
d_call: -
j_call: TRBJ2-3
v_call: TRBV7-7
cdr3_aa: CASSLGHIASTDTQYF
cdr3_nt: TGTGCCAGCAGCTTAGGTCACATTGCTAGCACAGATACGCAGTATTTT

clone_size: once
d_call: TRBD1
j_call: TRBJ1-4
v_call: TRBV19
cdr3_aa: CASGSDRRDEKLFF
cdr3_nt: TGTGCCAGTGGGTCGGACAGGCGGGATGAAAAACTGTTTTTT

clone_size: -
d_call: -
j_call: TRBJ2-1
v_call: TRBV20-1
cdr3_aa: CSASAQRSLSSNEQFF
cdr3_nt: TGCAGTGCTAGTGCCCAGCGTAGCCTGAGCAGCAATGAGCAGTTCTTC

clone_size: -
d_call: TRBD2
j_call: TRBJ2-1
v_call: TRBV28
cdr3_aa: CASRGSGGAYNEQFF
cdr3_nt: TGTGCCAGCAGGGGAAGCGGGGGGGCGTACAATGAGCAGTTCTTC

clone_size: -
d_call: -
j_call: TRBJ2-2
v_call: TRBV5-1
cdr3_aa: CASSHGYNTGELFF
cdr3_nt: TGCGCCAGCAGCCACGGGTATAACACCGGGGAGCTGTTTTTT

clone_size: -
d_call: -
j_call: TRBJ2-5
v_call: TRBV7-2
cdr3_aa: CASSLLNREETQYF
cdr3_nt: TGTGCCAGCAGCTTATTAAACAGGGAAGAGACCCAGTACTTC

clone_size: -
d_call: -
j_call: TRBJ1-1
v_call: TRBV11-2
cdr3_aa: CASSLRARENTEAFF
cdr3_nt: TGTGCCAGCAGCTTACGGGCGAGGGAGAACACTGAAGCTTTCTTT

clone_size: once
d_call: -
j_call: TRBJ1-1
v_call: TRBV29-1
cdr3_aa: CSVAGVMNTEAFF
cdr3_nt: TGCAGCGTTGCGGGGGTTATGAACACTGAAGCTTTCTTT

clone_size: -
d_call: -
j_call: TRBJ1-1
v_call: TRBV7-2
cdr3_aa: CASSLLMNTEAFF
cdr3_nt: TGTGCCAGCAGCCTCTTAATGAACACTGAAGCTTTCTTT

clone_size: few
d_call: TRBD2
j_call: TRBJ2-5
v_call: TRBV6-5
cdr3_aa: CASGVSGRETQYF
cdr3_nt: TGTGCCAGCGGCGTAAGCGGGAGGGAGACCCAGTACTTC

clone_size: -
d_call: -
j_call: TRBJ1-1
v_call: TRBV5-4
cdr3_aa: CASSLRLGQGTEAFF
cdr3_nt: TGTGCCAGCAGCCTACGGCTGGGGCAAGGCACTGAAGCTTTCTTT

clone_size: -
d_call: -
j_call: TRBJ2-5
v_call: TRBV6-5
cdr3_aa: CASSPSRGEETQYF
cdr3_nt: TGTGCCAGCAGTCCCTCCAGGGGCGAAGAGACCCAGTACTTC

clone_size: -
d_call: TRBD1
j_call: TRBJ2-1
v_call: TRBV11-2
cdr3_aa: CASSWTGGKSSYNEQFF
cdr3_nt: TGTGCCAGCAGCTGGACAGGGGGTAAAAGCTCCTACAATGAGCAGTTCTTC

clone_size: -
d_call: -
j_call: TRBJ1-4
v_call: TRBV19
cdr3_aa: CASSFSRGEKLFF
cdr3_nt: TGTGCCAGTAGTTTCTCACGGGGTGAAAAACTGTTTTTT

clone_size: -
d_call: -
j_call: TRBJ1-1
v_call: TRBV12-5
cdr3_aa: CASGTDLQGNTEAFF
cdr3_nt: TGTGCTAGTGGGACCGATCTTCAGGGGAACACTGAAGCTTTCTTT